One and the same sample provided the 3 T cell receptor beta chains below, sequenced in a study of technical replicates of blood from a handful of donors. Method: immunoSEQ multiplex PCR; TCRdb's copy keeps in-frame clones and lacks some. The sample holds more than 95,000 clones, approximately 95% seen once. The sequencing sample was made of T cells isolated from PBMCs. The receptor set was obtained from a human donor in good health.

This chain connects TRBV4-1 to TRBJ2-5; D may be TRBD1 (6 bases). Per the germline V gene, CDR1 is MGHRA and CDR2 is YSYEKL. CDR3 length equals 18 residues. V lost 3 bases and J 4 bases, leaving 24 bases between the germline ends. The CDR3 DNA is TGCGCCAGCAGCCACCCGGTGGGAACAGGGAATGATAGAGAGACCCAGTACTTC. Translated: CASSHPVGTGNDRETQYF.

The chain has TRBV5-1 and TRBJ2-3, with D possibly being TRBD2 (5 bases). Germline assignment: CDR1 SGHRS and CDR2 YFSETQ. V lost 5 bases to trimming and J lost 0 bases, with 13 bases between them. This CDR3 is 15 amino acids long. The CDR3 spells CASSGGRYSTDTQYF. CDR3 bases: TGCGCCAGCAGTGGCGGGCGCTATAGCACAGATACGCAGTATTTT. Supplemented by reference TRBV5-1 and TRBJ2-3, the full variable domain reads KAGVTQTPRYLIKTRGQQVTLSCSPISGHRSVSWYQQTPGQGLQFLFEYFSETQRNKGNFPGRFSGRQFSNSRSEMNVSTLELGDSALYLCASSGGRYSTDTQYFGPGTRLTVL.

The V gene is TRBV6-6, the J gene TRBJ2-5; tentative D call: TRBD1 (5 bases). V lost 5 bases and J lost 5, with 9 bases in between. Germline CDR1 MNHNY, CDR2 SVGAGI (reference sequence). This CDR3 region has 12 residues. The CDR3 region has the DNA TGTGCCAGCAGTACGACAGCGGAGACCCAGTACTTC. Translating gives CASSTTAETQYF.